This TCR beta chain was recovered during a study of blood T cell repertoires in COVID-19. V lost 6 bases, J lost 3 bases, and 7 bases lay in between. The germline V gene has CDR1 MNHEY and CDR2 SMNVEV (reference sequence). The CDR3 spans 12 residues. In its sample, this clone was seen a few times. Using immunoSEQ multiplex PCR, the repertoire was profiled, and TCRdb retains in-frame clones only, with some absent. The profile covers 200,000 to 250,000 clones, with about 90% appearing a single time and 10% to 13% taken by the ten largest. The sequence came from a man younger than 45 who had recovered from COVID-19. Sequenced sample: PBMCs or T cells enriched from blood (not recorded which). The chain joins TRBV27 to TRBJ2-3; D is unclear. The CDR3 loop is CASRAVTDTQYF. DNA of the CDR3: TGTGCCAGCAGGGCGGTGACAGATACGCAGTATTTT.